This T cell receptor (beta chain) derives from a study of OX40 agonist ivuxolimab in advanced cancers. Assay: immunoSEQ multiplex PCR; the TCRdb copy retains only in-frame clones and omits some. The sample lists 10,000 to 14,000 clones, roughly four fifths seen once, with about 10% in the top ten. Note on this clone: No antigen is known for it.

Germline loops: CDR1 SEHNR, CDR2 FQNEAQ (reference sequence). The CDR3 extends over 15 amino acids. Trimming at V came to 9 bases and at J to 0 bases, leaving 7 bases not matched to a gene. Whole-study results and caveats: Low normalized T-cell clonal expansion also characterized some of the nonresponders.

The chain employs TRBV7-9 and TRBJ2-3; 9 nucleotides agree with TRBD2. The starting material was CD4+ or CD8+ T cells sorted from blood, obtained in a trial of the OX40 agonist ivuxolimab. The source of this sequence is an adult with an advanced solid tumor such as melanoma, head and neck, liver or kidney cancer. CDR3 in amino acids: CARNRLAESTDTQYF. CDR3 DNA: TGTGCCAGAAACAGACTAGCGGAGAGCACAGATACGCAGTATTTT.